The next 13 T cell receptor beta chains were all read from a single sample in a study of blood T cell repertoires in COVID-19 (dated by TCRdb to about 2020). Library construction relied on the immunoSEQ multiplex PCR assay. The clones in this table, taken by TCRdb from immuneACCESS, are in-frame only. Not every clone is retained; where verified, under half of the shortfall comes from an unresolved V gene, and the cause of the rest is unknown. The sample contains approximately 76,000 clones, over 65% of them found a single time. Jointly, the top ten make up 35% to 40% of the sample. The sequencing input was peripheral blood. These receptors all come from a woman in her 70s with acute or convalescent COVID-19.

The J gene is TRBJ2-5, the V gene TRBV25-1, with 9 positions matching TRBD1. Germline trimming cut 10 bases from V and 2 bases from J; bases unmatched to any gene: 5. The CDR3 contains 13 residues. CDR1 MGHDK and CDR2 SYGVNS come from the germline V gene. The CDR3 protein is CATKQGAQETQYF. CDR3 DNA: TGTGCCACAAAACAGGGGGCTCAAGAGACCCAGTACTTC.

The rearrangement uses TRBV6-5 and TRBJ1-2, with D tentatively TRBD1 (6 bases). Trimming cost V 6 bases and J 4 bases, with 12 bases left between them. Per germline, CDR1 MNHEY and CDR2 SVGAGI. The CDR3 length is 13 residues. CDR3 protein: CASRPGQSYGYTF. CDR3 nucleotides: TGTGCCAGCAGGCCCGGACAGAGCTATGGCTACACCTTC.

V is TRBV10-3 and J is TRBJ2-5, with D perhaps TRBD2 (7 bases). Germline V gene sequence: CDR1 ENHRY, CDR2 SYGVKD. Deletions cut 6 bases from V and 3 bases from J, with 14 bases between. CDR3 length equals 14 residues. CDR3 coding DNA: TGTGCCATCAGATTAGGGGAGGGGGAAGAGACCCAGTACTTC. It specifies CAIRLGEGEETQYF.

Written as DNA, the CDR3 is TGTGCCACCAGCAGTAGTACAGGGACATCCTATTACGAGCAGTACTTC. Its translation: CATSSSTGTSYYEQYF. The V call is TRBV15, the J call TRBJ2-7; D might be TRBD1 (6 bases). The CDR3 sequence is 16 residues long. In germline, CDR1 is LNHNV, CDR2 YYDKDF (reference sequence). V lost 3 bases and J lost 4, with 19 bases in between.

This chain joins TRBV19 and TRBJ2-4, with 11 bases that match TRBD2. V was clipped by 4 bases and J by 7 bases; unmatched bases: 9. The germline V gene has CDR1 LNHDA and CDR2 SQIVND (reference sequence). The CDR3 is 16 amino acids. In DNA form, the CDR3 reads TGTGCCAGTAGTACTCTAGCGGGAGGCTCATTCAACATTCAGTACTTC. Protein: CASSTLAGGSFNIQYF.

The CDR3 DNA reads TGTGCCAGCAGCGATATCCGACAGGGGGCTTTCTTT. Protein product: CASSDIRQGAFF. J is TRBJ1-1 and V is TRBV7-9; 8 nucleotides match TRBD1. CDR3 length equals 12 residues. Looked up from germline, CDR1 is SEHNR and CDR2 is FQNEAQ (reference sequence). V was clipped by 5 bases and J by 11 bases; unmatched bases: 7.

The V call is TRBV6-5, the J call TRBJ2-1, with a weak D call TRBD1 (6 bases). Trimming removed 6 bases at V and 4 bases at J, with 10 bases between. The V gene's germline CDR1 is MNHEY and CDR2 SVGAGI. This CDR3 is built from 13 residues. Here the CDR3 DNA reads TGTGCCAGCAGAGAGACAGGATACAATGAGCAGTTCTTC. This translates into CASRETGYNEQFF.

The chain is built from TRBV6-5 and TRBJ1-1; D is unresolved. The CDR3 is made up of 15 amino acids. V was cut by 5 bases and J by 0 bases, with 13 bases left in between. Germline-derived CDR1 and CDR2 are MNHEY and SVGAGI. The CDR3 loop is CASSLAAVLNTEAFF. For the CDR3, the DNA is TGTGCCAGCAGTCTGGCGGCGGTCTTGAACACTGAAGCTTTCTTT.

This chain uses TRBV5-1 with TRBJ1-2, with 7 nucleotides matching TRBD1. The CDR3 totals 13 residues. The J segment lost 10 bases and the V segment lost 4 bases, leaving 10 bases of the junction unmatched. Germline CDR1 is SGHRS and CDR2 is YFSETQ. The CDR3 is CASSPGTEEPYTF. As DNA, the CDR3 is TGCGCCAGCAGCCCCGGGACAGAGGAGCCCTACACCTTC.

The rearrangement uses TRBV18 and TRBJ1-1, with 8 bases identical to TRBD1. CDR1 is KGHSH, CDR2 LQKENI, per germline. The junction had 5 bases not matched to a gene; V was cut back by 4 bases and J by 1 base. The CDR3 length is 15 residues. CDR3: CASSRSGTGNTEAFF. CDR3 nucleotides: TGTGCCAGCTCACGGTCCGGGACAGGGAACACTGAAGCTTTCTTT.

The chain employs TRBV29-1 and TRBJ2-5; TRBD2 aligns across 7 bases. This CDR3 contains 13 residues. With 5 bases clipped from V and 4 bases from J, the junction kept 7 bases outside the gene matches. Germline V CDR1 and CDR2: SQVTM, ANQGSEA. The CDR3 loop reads CSVCRGEGETQYF. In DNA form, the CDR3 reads TGCAGCGTTTGCCGGGGGGAGGGAGAGACCCAGTACTTC.

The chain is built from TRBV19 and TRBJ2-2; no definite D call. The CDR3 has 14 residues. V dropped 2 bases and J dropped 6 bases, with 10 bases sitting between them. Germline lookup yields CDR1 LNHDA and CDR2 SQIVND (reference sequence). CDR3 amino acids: CASSIRVPPGELFF. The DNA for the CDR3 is TGTGCCAGTAGTATACGTGTTCCCCCCGGGGAGCTGTTTTTT.

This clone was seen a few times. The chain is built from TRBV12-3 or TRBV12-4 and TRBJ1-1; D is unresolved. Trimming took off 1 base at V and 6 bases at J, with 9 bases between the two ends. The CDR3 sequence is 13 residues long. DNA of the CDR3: TGTGCCAGCAGTTTAGGGGGAGTCGCTGAAGCTTTCTTT. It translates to CASSLGGVAEAFF.